Detailed here is one T cell receptor (beta chain). The specificity of this receptor is unknown. One base away there is no much larger clone; base qualities are not given. The sequencing machine was an Illumina NovaSeq 6000. Using 5'RACE with constant-segment primers, TCRalpha and TCRbeta cDNA libraries were constructed, with sample barcodes and unique molecular identifiers added in the process. Trizol reagent was used to extract RNA from every sample. Libraries were amplified in two PCR steps, with a second sample barcode and Illumina TruSeq adapters added in the second step. Sequencing of libraries was performed on an Illumina NovaSeq with 2 x 150 bp paired-end reads. Turning to the authors' computational methods: With migec v1.2.7, reads were demultiplexed and then collapsed into UMI-guided consensus sequences. Using mixcr v2.1.11, the UMI consensuses were aligned to TRA and TRB V and J templates and assembled into clonotypes. A clonotype was counted as expanded or contracted only if both edgeR and NoisET called the change significant, with noise models trained on biological replicates. For edgeR calls, the thresholds were a false discovery rate-adjusted p below 0.01 and a log2 fold-change of 1. As an exploratory analysis of dynamics, PCA with hierarchical clustering was applied to max-normalized trajectories of the 1000 most abundant clonotypes. Separately sequenced CD4+ and CD8+ repertoires were used to assign a CD4 or CD8 phenotype to each responding clone. TCRdb trimmed public reads at Q25 via fastp, called clones via MiXCR and kept in-frame beta chains. A single entry per CDR3 protein holds the most common genes and DNA from its merged rows. The V and J calls and clone size are TCRdb's, not the authors'. For this sample the table gives fewer than 400,000 distinct CDR3 sequences, of which about 17% were detected only once. 20% to 25% of the sample lies in the top ten.

PBMCs were isolated by Ficoll-Paque density gradient centrifugation. V gives up 4 bases and J gives up 4 bases, and the segment between their germline ends measures 14 bases. The germline V gene specifies SNHLY as CDR1 and FYNNEI as CDR2. The CDR3 measures 16 amino acids from cysteine to phenylalanine. This entry keeps only the CDR3 DNA: 48 bases, framed from base 1. These data come from a study of T-cell memory formation after mild COVID-19 (dated by TCRdb to 2020 to 2023). Regarding the study in general: Most TCR sequence clusters were specific to one of the two donors. Longitudinal TCRalpha and TCRbeta repertoire sequencing tracked T-cell clones expanding and contracting after mild COVID-19 in a couple of donors. Two young, previously healthy adult volunteers made up the cohort, one male and one female.

Summary of the overall study and its limitations: Contracting CD4+ clones were found mainly in CM and EM memory subsets, while CD8+ clones were enriched in EMRA. Only a couple of mild cases were covered by the study, and larger cohorts that include severe cases with pre-infection samples were considered necessary. SARS-CoV-2 specificity was not confirmed for the second-wave clones peaking on day 37. From day 15 to 85, contracting clones showed balanced CD4/CD8 phenotypes, whereas a second wave of clones that expanded from day 15 to 37 leaned towards CD4+. Some responding clones were detected in pre-infection memory, suggesting pre-existing cross-reactive memory T cells joined the SARS-CoV-2 response.

Sequencing was performed on PBMCs or a T cell subset sorted from them (not recorded which). This receptor chain uses TRBV2 and TRBJ2-6; the D gene is unclear. The sequence came from a man between 18 and 29 years old who had mild COVID-19 (a few samples of this study predate the infection). The sample titles of this study are shuffled in the database, so cell type and time point are left out; the donor was told from shared clones. CDR3 loop: CASSVEFGLGANVLTF. The DNA is as follows: TGTGCCAGCAGTGTCGAGTTTGGGTTAGGGGCCAACGTCCTGACTTTC.